A selection of T cell receptor beta chains follows, all from one sample in a study of vaccination and CD4 T cells after COVID-19. These receptors' antigens are unknown. Each CDR3 protein is one row after TCRdb ran MiXCR on the PCR reads. The repertoire consists of some 10,000 distinct CDR3 sequences, with roughly three fifths occurring once and the leading ten covering around 16%. The specimen was cultured CD4+ T cells from blood, collected after SARS-CoV-2 vaccination. These receptors originate from a human donor with COVID-19. The CDR3 runs from the conserved cysteine through the conserved F or W. The D gene is left open where the match is weak. Where a row states a size, it is once, few, many or the class of an expanded clone; other rows omit it.

TRBJ1-1,-,14,-,TRBV7-2,CASSTDRRNTEAFF,TGTGCCAGCAGCACGGACAGACGGAACACTGAAGCTTTCTTT
TRBJ1-2,-,14,TRBD1,TRBV6-4,CASGTQGAPYGYTF,TGTGCCAGCGGCACACAGGGGGCGCCCTATGGCTACACCTTC
TRBJ2-5,few,15,-,TRBV20-1,CSARYLLGYQETQYF,TGCAGTGCTAGATATCTCCTGGGGTACCAAGAGACCCAGTACTTC
TRBJ1-2,-,14,-,TRBV11-2,CASTPRQTSIGYTF,TGTGCCAGCACCCCCAGGCAGACGAGTATCGGCTACACCTTC
TRBJ1-6,-,15,TRBD1,TRBV12-3/TRBV12-4,CASKQRGQGSSPLHF,TGTGCCAGCAAGCAGCGGGGACAGGGGAGTTCACCCCTCCACTTT
TRBJ1-1,few,12,-,TRBV28,CASSLTDTEAFF,TGTGCCAGCAGTTTAACGGACACTGAAGCTTTCTTT
TRBJ2-3,-,17,TRBD1,TRBV19,CASSMQVAQGGSDTQYF,TGTGCCAGTAGTATGCAAGTCGCACAGGGGGGCTCAGATACGCAGTATTTT
TRBJ1-4,few,14,-,TRBV20-1,CSARPPNSNEKLFF,TGCAGTGCTAGACCCCCGAACTCTAATGAAAAACTGTTTTTT
TRBJ2-7,few,12,-,TRBV2,CASSLLGAEQYF,TGTGCCAGCAGTTTGTTGGGAGCGGAGCAGTACTTC
TRBJ2-5,-,15,TRBD1,TRBV24-1,CATTKGDRVGETQYF,TGTGCCACCACGAAGGGGGACAGGGTCGGGGAGACCCAGTACTTC
TRBJ2-7,once,13,-,TRBV7-2,CASSSDFAGEQYF,TGTGCCAGCAGTTCGGACTTTGCGGGCGAGCAGTACTTC
TRBJ1-1,-,14,-,TRBV6-1,CASRKTSKNTEAFF,TGTGCCAGCAGAAAAACAAGTAAGAACACTGAAGCTTTCTTT
TRBJ2-2,-,15,-,TRBV7-2,CASSLQGLGTGELFF,TGTGCCAGCAGCTTGCAGGGATTGGGGACCGGGGAGCTGTTTTTT
TRBJ2-5,-,14,-,TRBV24-1,CATSTDNRRETQYF,TGTGCCACCAGTACTGATAACAGGCGAGAGACCCAGTACTTC
TRBJ1-3,-,15,TRBD1,TRBV7-9,CASSLEGASGNTIYF,TGTGCCAGCAGCTTAGAGGGGGCTTCTGGAAACACCATATATTTT
TRBJ2-3,-,12,-,TRBV24-1,CATSGNTDTQYF,TGTGCCACCAGCGGAAACACAGATACGCAGTATTTT
TRBJ1-5,-,15,-,TRBV27,CASSSAPISNQPQHF,TGTGCCAGCAGTTCCGCGCCCATCAGCAATCAGCCCCAGCATTTT
TRBJ2-7,once,16,TRBD1,TRBV4-2,CASSQDLGDSAYEQYF,TGTGCCAGCAGCCAAGATCTGGGGGACAGCGCCTACGAGCAGTACTTC
TRBJ1-2,once,11,-,TRBV6-1,CASRDNKGYTF,TGTGCCAGCAGGGACAACAAGGGCTACACCTTC
TRBJ2-3,-,15,-,TRBV24-1,CATSDPGLNTDTQYF,TGTGCCACCAGTGATCCGGGACTTAACACAGATACGCAGTATTTT
TRBJ2-3,-,12,-,TRBV7-3,CASSASTDTQYF,TGTGCCAGCAGCGCCTCCACAGATACGCAGTATTTT
TRBJ2-3,-,15,TRBD2,TRBV19,CASSMRAGGQDTQYF,TGTGCCAGTAGTATGCGAGCGGGGGGACAAGATACGCAGTATTTT
TRBJ2-1,-,16,TRBD2,TRBV11-3,CASSDQRGGSYNEQFF,TGTGCCAGCAGCGACCAGCGGGGGGGCTCGTACAATGAGCAGTTCTTC
TRBJ2-3,-,15,-,TRBV11-1,CASTHSGINTDTQYF,TGTGCCAGCACCCACTCCGGGATTAACACAGATACGCAGTATTTT
TRBJ1-2,-,13,-,TRBV2,CASGMRAGYGYTF,TGTGCCAGCGGGATGAGGGCCGGCTATGGCTACACCTTC
TRBJ2-3,-,16,-,TRBV6-1,CASSAQGAAVADTQYF,TGTGCCAGCAGTGCCCAGGGTGCCGCAGTTGCAGATACGCAGTATTTT
TRBJ2-5,-,14,TRBD1,TRBV7-2,CASSSGTGVVTQYF,TGTGCCAGCAGCTCCGGGACAGGGGTTGTGACCCAGTACTTC
TRBJ2-3,-,12,-,TRBV7-9,CASSSGTPGMYF,TGTGCCAGCAGCTCCGGGACACCCGGCATGTATTTT
TRBJ1-2,-,10,-,TRBV29-1,CSVDGDGYTF,TGCAGCGTTGACGGGGATGGCTACACCTTC
TRBJ1-5,-,14,TRBD1,TRBV2,CASSLQGRNQPQHF,TGTGCCAGCAGTCTACAGGGGCGCAATCAGCCCCAGCATTTT
TRBJ2-5,few,13,-,TRBV7-6,CASSARIGETQYF,TGTGCCAGCAGCGCCCGAATCGGCGAGACCCAGTACTTC
TRBJ2-3,few,13,TRBD1,TRBV28,CASDRDRTDTQYF,TGTGCCAGTGACAGGGACCGCACAGATACGCAGTATTTT
TRBJ1-5,few,16,TRBD1,TRBV6-2/TRBV6-3,CASSRREGRGNQPQHF,TGTGCCAGCAGCCGACGCGAGGGCAGGGGGAATCAGCCCCAGCATTTT
TRBJ2-2,-,14,-,TRBV27,CASRRESNTGELFF,TGTGCCAGCAGGCGAGAAAGTAACACCGGGGAGCTGTTTTTT
TRBJ1-2,few,12,-,TRBV7-9,CASSEGEYGYTF,TGTGCCAGCAGCGAGGGGGAGTATGGCTACACCTTC
TRBJ1-2,-,13,TRBD1,TRBV27,CAIMDRDPYGYTF,TGTGCCATCATGGACAGGGATCCCTATGGCTACACCTTC
TRBJ1-1,-,13,-,TRBV19,CASSIGGGTEAFF,TGTGCCAGTAGTATCGGGGGTGGCACTGAAGCTTTCTTT
TRBJ2-7,-,15,-,TRBV6-5,CASSLWTTSSYEQYF,TGTGCCAGCAGTTTATGGACCACTAGCTCCTACGAGCAGTACTTC
TRBJ2-3,-,15,TRBD1,TRBV15,CATSRDRGSTDTQYF,TGTGCCACCAGCAGGGACAGGGGAAGCACAGATACGCAGTATTTT